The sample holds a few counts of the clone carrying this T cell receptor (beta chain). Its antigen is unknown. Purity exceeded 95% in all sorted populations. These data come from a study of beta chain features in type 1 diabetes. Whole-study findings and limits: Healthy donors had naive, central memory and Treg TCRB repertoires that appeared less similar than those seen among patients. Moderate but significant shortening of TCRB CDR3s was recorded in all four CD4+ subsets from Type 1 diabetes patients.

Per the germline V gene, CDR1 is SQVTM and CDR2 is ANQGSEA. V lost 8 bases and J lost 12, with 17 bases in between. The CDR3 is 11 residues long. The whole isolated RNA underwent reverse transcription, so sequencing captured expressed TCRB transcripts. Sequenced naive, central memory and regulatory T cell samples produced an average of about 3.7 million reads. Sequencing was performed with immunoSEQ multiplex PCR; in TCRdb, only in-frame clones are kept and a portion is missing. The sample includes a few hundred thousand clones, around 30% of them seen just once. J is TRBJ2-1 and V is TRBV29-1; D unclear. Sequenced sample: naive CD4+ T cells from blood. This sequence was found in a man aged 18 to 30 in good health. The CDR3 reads CSSYRAGRQFF. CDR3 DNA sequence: TGCAGCTCCTACCGTGCAGGACGGCAGTTCTTC.